The 29 T cell receptor beta chains reported below all come from one sample, sequenced in a study of T cell responses to AZD1222 COVID-19 vaccine. Repertoires were generated with immunoSEQ multiplex PCR, while TCRdb's copy carries only in-frame clones and drops some. The sample holds around 140,000 clones, 90% seen once. The sequencing used peripheral blood, collected 28 days after the second AZD1222 dose. The receptor set was obtained from an adult who received the AZD1222 COVID-19 vaccine.

The chain carries TRBV7-9 and TRBJ1-4; no reliable D call. In germline, CDR1 is SEHNR, CDR2 FQNEAQ (reference sequence). This CDR3 is 15 amino acids long. V was clipped by 4 bases and J by 0 bases, with 9 bases between them. The CDR3 is CASSSDRATNEKLFF. The CDR3 DNA reads TGTGCCAGCAGCTCGGACCGCGCAACTAATGAAAAACTGTTTTTT.

The chain recombines TRBV20-1 with TRBJ2-5; no firm D call. Germline V gives CDR1 DFQATT, CDR2 SNEGSKA (reference sequence). The CDR3 covers 11 residues. The CDR3 protein is CSLTWKETQYF. The CDR3 DNA follows: TGCAGCCTAACATGGAAAGAGACCCAGTACTTC.

This chain links TRBV11-2 with TRBJ2-7; 8 bases align to TRBD1. In germline, CDR1 is SGHAT, CDR2 FQNNGV. The CDR3 consists of 14 residues. Trimming removed 1 base from V and 3 bases from J; junction bases left unmatched: 2. The CDR3 loop is CASSLGQGIYEQYF. The CDR3 DNA follows: TGTGCCAGCAGCTTAGGACAGGGGATCTACGAGCAGTACTTC.

This chain connects TRBV29-1 to TRBJ2-5, with D possibly TRBD1 on 5 matching bases. Deletions cut 6 bases from V and 7 bases from J, with 15 bases between. Germline V gives CDR1 SQVTM, CDR2 ANQGSEA. The CDR3 contains 12 residues. In DNA, the CDR3 is TGCAGCGTCCAAGGGGAACCGGGGACCCAGTACTTC. Translation gives CSVQGEPGTQYF.

J is TRBJ1-6 and V is TRBV7-8; D remains unclear. This CDR3 comprises 14 residues. V lost 2 bases to trimming and J lost 10 bases, with 12 bases between them. CDR1 is SGHVS and CDR2 is FQNEAQ in the germline V gene. CDR3 loop: CASSLHLDGSPLHF. CDR3 DNA: TGTGCCAGCAGCTTACACCTGGATGGCTCACCCCTCCACTTT.

Note on this clone: Sequence at one end of the junction differs from germline and may be a read error. The chain has TRBV10-3 and TRBJ2-7; TRBD1 aligns across 7 bases. Germline V gene sequence: CDR1 ENHRY, CDR2 SYGVKD. CDR3 length equals 14 residues. The CDR3 is CAISLRQGQARTLF. Written as DNA, the CDR3 is TGTGCCATCAGTTTAAGACAGGGTCAAGCGCGAACCCTCTTC.

This clone was recorded once. The chain couples TRBV30 to TRBJ2-1; 8 bases match TRBD2. The V segment lost 0 bases and the J segment 2 bases; nucleotides outside the gene matches: 15. The germline V gene has CDR1 GTSNPN and CDR2 SVGIG (reference sequence). The CDR3 covers 19 residues. DNA of the CDR3: TGTGCCTGGAGTGTACAGAGCGGGAGTAGGGGGGGGACCTACAATGAGCAGTTCTTC. Translating it yields CAWSVQSGSRGGTYNEQFF.

In its sample, this clone was seen once. This sequence joins TRBV5-1 and TRBJ2-7, with D possibly matching TRBD1 (5 bases). There are 14 residues in the CDR3. V lost 0 bases and J lost 6, with 13 bases in between. Germline V gene lookup returns CDR1 SGHRS and CDR2 YFSETQ. As DNA, the CDR3 is TGCGCCAGCAGCTTGGACGACAGACCGTCCGAGCAGTACTTC. Protein: CASSLDDRPSEQYF.

The chain recombines TRBV28 with TRBJ2-2; D may be TRBD2 (6 bases). The CDR3 has 12 amino acids. The ends were cut back, 7 bases at V and 5 bases at J, with 8 bases in the middle. CDR1 MDHEN and CDR2 SYDVKM come from the germline V gene. The CDR3: CASTRGTGELFF. In DNA form, the CDR3 reads TGTGCCAGCACCCGGGGGACCGGGGAGCTGTTTTTT.

The chain uses TRBV6-5 and TRBJ1-4; 7 bases align to TRBD1. The CDR3 totals 14 residues. Per the germline V gene, CDR1 is MNHEY and CDR2 is SVGAGI. With V trimmed by 6 bases and J by 5 bases, 6 bases remained unmatched. The CDR3 protein is CASRGGLSNEKLFF. CDR3 coding DNA: TGTGCCAGCAGAGGGGGCCTAAGCAATGAAAAACTGTTTTTT.

This chain links TRBV7-8 with TRBJ2-3; D may correspond to TRBD1 or TRBD2 (5 bases each). The germline gives CDR1 SGHVS, CDR2 FQNEAQ. Trimming shortened V by 4 bases and J by 4 bases, and 15 bases separated the two germline ends. This CDR3 has 15 residues. This chain's CDR3 is CASSWGTLGPDTQYF. Here the CDR3 DNA reads TGTGCCAGCAGCTGGGGGACCCTAGGGCCAGATACGCAGTATTTT.

J is TRBJ1-1 and V is TRBV28; D is uncertain. V was shortened by 2 bases and J by 10 bases, with 14 bases between the two germline ends. This CDR3 has 13 residues. Germline V gene sequence: CDR1 MDHEN, CDR2 SYDVKM. The CDR3 DNA follows: TGTGCCAGCAGTTTAAACGCGGAACGGGGAGCTTTCTTT. Its translation is CASSLNAERGAFF.

The V gene is TRBV28, the J gene TRBJ2-1, with 8 bases identical to TRBD2. This CDR3 comprises 18 residues. Germline V gene sequence: CDR1 MDHEN, CDR2 SYDVKM. V was clipped by 2 bases and J by 4 bases; unmatched bases: 13. The CDR3 nucleotides are TGTGCCAGCAGTTTAAGGGGCTTGGCGGGAGGTCCTTACAATGAGCAGTTCTTC. Translated, it gives CASSLRGLAGGPYNEQFF.

The chain couples TRBV19 to TRBJ1-6; TRBD1 aligns across 8 bases. In germline, CDR1 is LNHDA, CDR2 SQIVND (reference sequence). The CDR3 spans 14 residues. V lost 3 bases and J lost 10; bases outside the gene matches: 5. The CDR3 DNA is TGTGCCAGTAGTATCCGAACAGGGGGATCACCCCTCCACTTT. Protein product: CASSIRTGGSPLHF. Complete variable domain (other parts from reference TRBV19 and TRBJ1-6): DGGITQSPKYLFRKEGQNVTLSCEQNLNHDAMYWYRQDPGQGLRLIYYSQIVNDFQKGDIAEGYSVSREKKESFPLTVTSAQKNPTAFYLCASSIRTGGSPLHFGNGTRLTVT.

The chain couples TRBV12-3 or TRBV12-4 to TRBJ1-1; the D is unclear. The CDR3 runs 13 residues. V lost 1 base, J lost 2 bases, and 5 bases lay in between. CDR3 nucleotide sequence: TGTGCCAGCAGTTTAGACAGCAACACTGAAGCTTTCTTT. It translates to CASSLDSNTEAFF.

This rearrangement joins TRBV5-5 to TRBJ1-5, with 9 bases lining up with TRBD1. Germline V gene lookup returns CDR1 SGHKS and CDR2 YYEKEE (reference sequence). V trimming: 0 bases; J trimming: 1 base; junction bases outside the gene matches: 2. The CDR3 runs to 16 residues. CDR3 in amino acids: CASSLGGTGSNQPQHF. The CDR3, as DNA: TGTGCCAGCAGCTTGGGGGGGACAGGGAGCAATCAGCCCCAGCATTTT. Full variable domain (missing parts from reference TRBV5-5 and TRBJ1-5): DAGVTQSPTHLIKTRGQQVTLRCSPISGHKSVSWYQQVLGQGPQFIFQYYEKEERGRGNFPDRFSARQFPNYSSELNVNALLLGDSALYLCASSLGGTGSNQPQHFGDGTRLSIL.

This chain links TRBV4-3 with TRBJ2-1; D gene uncertain. V lost 6 bases, J lost 8 bases, and 14 bases lay in between. Germline V gene data show CDR1 as LGHNA and CDR2 as YSLEER. This CDR3 is built from 13 residues. The chain's CDR3 is CASSSLVGYEQFF. DNA of the CDR3: TGCGCCAGCAGTTCCCTAGTCGGCTATGAGCAGTTCTTC.

Concerning this clone itself: Germline is not matched at one junction end, which may reflect a read error. The chain recombines TRBV7-3 with TRBJ2-3, with 10 bases lining up with TRBD2. The CDR3 runs to 15 residues. Germline V gives CDR1 SGHTA, CDR2 FQGTGA. The CDR3 nucleotides read TGTGCCAGCAGCCTAACTAGCGGGACCTTGGATACGCAGTATTTT. Encoded protein: CASSLTSGTLDTQYF. The complete variable domain, with remaining parts taken from reference TRBV7-3 and TRBJ2-3, reads GAGVSQTPSNKVTEKGKYVELRCDPISGHTALYWYRQSLGQGPEFLIYFQGTGAADDSGLPNDRFFAVRPEGSVSTLKIQRTERGDSAVYLCASSLTSGTLDTQYFGPGTRLTVL.

Note on this clone: Other nucleotide sequences from this sample produce the same CDR3. The chain combines TRBV4-1 with TRBJ1-6; D gene uncertain. V dropped 1 base and J dropped 6 bases, with 4 bases sitting between them. In germline, CDR1 is MGHRA, CDR2 YSYEKL. The CDR3 is 13 amino acids. CDR3 sequence reads: CASSQGVNSPLHF. Here the CDR3 DNA reads TGCGCCAGCAGCCAAGGCGTTAATTCACCCCTCCACTTT.

The genes are TRBV5-4 and TRBJ2-5; possibly TRBD2 for D (6 bases). CDR1 is SGHNT, CDR2 YYREEE, per germline (reference sequence). V lost 0 bases, J lost 2 bases, and 8 bases lay in between. This CDR3 region has 14 residues. The CDR3 reads CASSLGGIQETQYF. The CDR3 nucleotides are TGTGCCAGCAGCTTGGGCGGGATTCAAGAGACCCAGTACTTC. The variable domain in full, with the rest retrieved from reference TRBV5-4 and TRBJ2-5, is ETGVTQSPTHLIKTRGQQVTLRCSSQSGHNTVSWYQQALGQGPQFIFQYYREEENGRGNFPPRFSGLQFPNYSSELNVNALELDDSALYLCASSLGGIQETQYFGPGTRLLVL.

The rearrangement links TRBV5-1 to TRBJ1-2, with 10 positions matching TRBD1. V was clipped by 4 bases and J by 8 bases; unmatched bases: 17. There are 17 residues in the CDR3. The V gene's germline CDR1 is SGHRS and CDR2 YFSETQ. The CDR3 here is CASSPLGQGDVGWGYTF. CDR3 bases: TGCGCCAGCAGCCCACTCGGACAGGGGGACGTCGGATGGGGCTACACCTTC. Full variable domain (remainder filled in from reference TRBV5-1 and TRBJ1-2): KAGVTQTPRYLIKTRGQQVTLSCSPISGHRSVSWYQQTPGQGLQFLFEYFSETQRNKGNFPGRFSGRQFSNSRSEMNVSTLELGDSALYLCASSPLGQGDVGWGYTFGSGTRLTVV.

The CDR3 sequence: CACRGDYTDTQYF. The CDR3 DNA reads TGTGCCTGCCGGGGGGATTACACAGATACGCAGTATTTT. This chain uses TRBV30 with TRBJ2-3, with TRBD2 matching over 7 bases. Germline assignment: CDR1 GTSNPN and CDR2 SVGIG (reference sequence). J gave up 2 bases and V 6 bases, and 5 bases lay outside the gene matches. CDR3 size: 13 residues.

This chain links TRBV19 with TRBJ1-2; no definite D call. Trimming removed 5 bases from V and 8 bases from J, with 24 bases in between. Germline CDR1 LNHDA, CDR2 SQIVND (reference sequence). The CDR3 has 16 residues. The CDR3 region has the DNA TGTGCCAGTAGTCCTGAACCGGGAAGGGCTATGAGAGGCTACACCTTC. The encoded protein is CASSPEPGRAMRGYTF.

This rearrangement joins TRBV7-2 to TRBJ2-7, with D possibly being TRBD1 or TRBD2 (5 bases each). The germline CDR1 and CDR2 sequences are SGHTA and FQGNSA. CDR3 length: 13 amino acids. V was clipped by 5 bases and J by 2 bases, with 10 bases between them. The CDR3 DNA is TGTGCCAGCAGCCCGGGACCTCCCTACGAGCAGTACTTC. It encodes CASSPGPPYEQYF.

The gene calls are TRBV15 and TRBJ1-6, with 7 bases fitting TRBD1. V shed 3 bases and J 7 bases; nucleotides not matched to a gene: 6. Germline V lookup: CDR1 LNHNV, CDR2 YYDKDF (reference sequence). The CDR3 has 15 residues. This CDR3 is CATSRRQGGNSPLHF. CDR3 coding DNA: TGTGCCACCAGCAGGCGACAGGGAGGGAATTCACCCCTCCACTTT. Together with reference TRBV15 and TRBJ1-6, the CDR3 gives the full variable domain: DAMVIQNPRYQVTQFGKPVTLSCSQTLNHNVMYWYQQKSSQAPKLLFHYYDKDFNNEADTPDNFQSRRPNTSFCFLDIRSPGLGDTAMYLCATSRRQGGNSPLHFGNGTRLTVT.

V and J are TRBV19 and TRBJ2-2; 9 bases fit TRBD1. Unmatched junction bases numbered 7, after V lost 1 base and J lost 7 bases. Germline lookup yields CDR1 LNHDA and CDR2 SQIVND (reference sequence). The CDR3 length is 16 residues. The CDR3: CASSIALTGGVGELFF. The CDR3 DNA reads TGTGCCAGTAGTATAGCACTGACAGGGGGTGTCGGGGAGCTGTTTTTT. Full variable domain (remainder filled in from reference TRBV19 and TRBJ2-2): DGGITQSPKYLFRKEGQNVTLSCEQNLNHDAMYWYRQDPGQGLRLIYYSQIVNDFQKGDIAEGYSVSREKKESFPLTVTSAQKNPTAFYLCASSIALTGGVGELFFGEGSRLTVL.

This chain joins TRBV19 and TRBJ2-3; D is uncertain. With 4 bases removed from V and 2 bases from J, the gap between germline ends came to 16 bases. Germline lookup yields CDR1 LNHDA and CDR2 SQIVND (reference sequence). The CDR3 runs 16 residues. CDR3 DNA: TGTGCCAGTAGTACCGCCCGGCGGACGATCACAGATACGCAGTATTTT. This sequence encodes CASSTARRTITDTQYF.

J is TRBJ1-4 and V is TRBV19, with D perhaps TRBD1 (6 bases). With 5 bases removed from V and 0 bases from J, the gap between germline ends came to 22 bases. The CDR3 loop spans 19 amino acids. The germline gives CDR1 LNHDA, CDR2 SQIVND (reference sequence). The CDR3 region has the DNA TGTGCCAGTAGTCTTCGCCACGAGGGGGTCCTTTCAACTAATGAAAAACTGTTTTTT. It yields the protein CASSLRHEGVLSTNEKLFF.

The chain recombines TRBV25-1 with TRBJ2-5; D perhaps matches TRBD2 (5 bases). V lost 5 bases and J lost 9, with 16 bases in between. CDR3 length: 13 residues. CDR1 and CDR2 from the germline V gene are MGHDK and SYGVNS. CDR3 loop: CASSIKRETSQYF. The CDR3 DNA is TGTGCCAGCAGTATAAAGAGGGAGACGTCCCAGTACTTC.